This T cell receptor beta chain originates from a study of blood T cell repertoires in COVID-19. Overall study context: Acute-phase and convalescent COVID-19 samples originated in the United States, Italy and Spain.

The CDR3 length is 15 residues. V shed 6 bases and J 5 bases; nucleotides not matched to a gene: 10. Authors' analysis steps: How many nucleated cells were present was estimated from reference gene primer amplification. Libraries were prepared by immunoSEQ multiplex PCR; TCRdb keeps only in-frame clonotypes and omits some of them. V, J and clone size are those of that table, while D and trimming were read from the DNA. The sample lists roughly 220,000 clones, roughly four fifths seen once, with about 3% in the top ten. The clonotype was recovered from a woman in her thirties who had recovered from COVID-19. The chain uses TRBV6-7 and TRBJ1-2; 9 bases are shared with TRBD1. Being an ORF, TRBV6-7 has a function that is uncertain. Sample: peripheral blood. CDR3 DNA sequence: TGTGCCAGCAGCCGCTCGGGGGGGACAGGGTATGGCTACACCTTC. Translated, it gives CASSRSGGTGYGYTF.